This T cell receptor beta chain was recorded in a study of OX40 agonist ivuxolimab in advanced cancers. Overall study context: Ivuxolimab was delivered to patients intravenously every 2 weeks at doses spanning 0.01 to 10 mg/kg. Averaging roughly 60 years in age, with a range of roughly 20 to 90, the cohort was approximately 83% male.

The CDR3 loop spans 15 amino acids. Trimming removed 5 bases from V and 2 bases from J; junction bases left unmatched: 7. Looked up from germline, CDR1 is MNHEY and CDR2 is SMNVEV (reference sequence). Produced via immunoSEQ multiplex PCR; TCRdb's table is partial and in-frame only. The sample carries roughly 69,000 clones, about 90% recorded once. Study-wide results and limits: The average count of expanded clones was higher among CD8+ T cells than among CD4+. Researchers did not establish what antigens the expanded peripheral T cells target.

Worth noting for this clone: Its specificity is unknown. At the DNA level, this CDR3 is encoded by other sequences in the same sample as well.

The clonotype originates from an adult with an advanced solid tumor such as melanoma, head and neck, liver or kidney cancer. The source was CD4+ or CD8+ T cells sorted from blood, collected in a trial of the OX40 agonist ivuxolimab. The rearrangement uses TRBV27 and TRBJ1-2; TRBD1 matches at 8 bases. CDR3 protein: CASSPARQGNYGYTF. CDR3 nucleotide sequence: TGTGCCAGCAGTCCCGCCCGACAGGGGAACTATGGCTACACCTTC.